This entry lists 4 T cell receptor beta chains sequenced from one sample in a study of blood T cell repertoires in COVID-19. Clones were sequenced by immunoSEQ multiplex PCR, and TCRdb holds only the in-frame ones, with some missing. The sample has roughly 46,000 clones; about 87% are singletons. The sequencing input was peripheral blood. These receptors all come from a human donor with active COVID-19. The donor label of this sample is uncertain.

This clone was seen just once. The V call is TRBV7-2, the J call TRBJ1-6; D not certain. The germline CDR1 and CDR2 sequences are SGHTA and FQGNSA. Trimming stripped 0 bases from V and 7 bases from J, with 16 bases between. The CDR3 totals 17 residues. The CDR3 bases are TGTGCCAGCAGCTTAGCCCAACCATCGCGGTCCAATTCACCCCTCCACTTT. Translating gives CASSLAQPSRSNSPLHF.

The V gene is TRBV28, the J gene TRBJ1-4, with D uncertain. The ends were cut back, 7 bases at V and 5 bases at J, with 11 bases in the middle. Germline CDR1 reads MDHEN; CDR2 reads SYDVKM. The CDR3 spans 13 residues. The CDR3 spells CASTFAGNEKLFF. CDR3 in DNA: TGTGCCAGCACCTTTGCGGGGAATGAAAAACTGTTTTTT.

The chain uses TRBV18 and TRBJ1-3, with 7 positions matching TRBD1. The CDR3 extends over 16 amino acids. After removal of 0 bases from V and 1 base from J, the junction contained 3 bases not matched to a gene. Per the germline V gene, CDR1 is KGHSH and CDR2 is LQKENI. Here the CDR3 reads CASSPPGRGSGNTIYF. The CDR3 DNA sequence: TGTGCCAGCTCACCACCGGGCAGGGGGTCTGGAAACACCATATATTTT.

The chain uses TRBV6-2 or TRBV6-3 and TRBJ2-7; D call uncertain. The CDR3 has 11 amino acids. Germline V gives CDR1 MNHEY, CDR2 SVGEGT. The V and J ends lost 4 bases and 3 bases respectively, with 4 bases between them. As DNA, the CDR3 is TGTGCCAGCAGTTTCAGCTACGAGCAGTACTTC. Translation gives CASSFSYEQYF.